These 23 T cell receptor beta chains originate from one sample sequenced in a study of beta chain features in type 1 diabetes. Investigators reverse transcribed all isolated RNA, so they sequenced expressed TCRB transcripts. Sequenced by immunoSEQ multiplex PCR; TCRdb stores in-frame clones only, minus some. The sample holds a few hundred thousand clones, roughly 31% seen once. Sequenced material: naive CD4+ T cells from blood. The receptors shown here come from a young man in good health.

The chain is built from TRBV7-2 and TRBJ1-2, with D unclear. Germline assignment: CDR1 SGHTA and CDR2 FQGNSA. V shed 0 bases and J shed 7 bases, with 9 bases lying between them. The CDR3 runs to 13 residues. DNA of the CDR3: TGTGCCAGCAGCTTAGCTATGGCACGTGGCTACACCTTC. The encoded protein is CASSLAMARGYTF.

The chain has TRBV19 and TRBJ2-1, with unresolved D. The V gene's germline CDR1 is LNHDA and CDR2 SQIVND (reference sequence). CDR3 size: 15 residues. V lost 1 base to trimming and J lost 0 bases, with 7 bases between them. The CDR3 spells CASSIVAFSYNEQFF. CDR3 bases: TGTGCCAGTAGTATAGTGGCATTCTCCTACAATGAGCAGTTCTTC.

The chain is built from TRBV7-6 and TRBJ2-2; 9 bases agree with TRBD2. Germline loops: CDR1 SGHVS, CDR2 FNYEAQ. J lost 6 bases, V lost 3 bases, and 8 bases had no gene match. This CDR3 region has 16 residues. DNA of the CDR3: TGTGCCAGCAGCTTCGGTCTAGCGGGAACGGCCGGGGAGCTGTTTTTT. Its translation is CASSFGLAGTAGELFF.

This sequence joins TRBV4-1 and TRBJ2-5; 9 nucleotides match TRBD2. Per germline, CDR1 MGHRA and CDR2 YSYEKL. This CDR3 has 17 residues. With V trimmed by 0 bases and J by 4 bases, 9 bases remained unmatched. The CDR3 here is CASSQDRTSGSRETQYF. As DNA, the CDR3 is TGCGCCAGCAGCCAAGACAGAACTAGCGGGTCAAGAGAGACCCAGTACTTC.

V is TRBV9 and J is TRBJ2-2, with a possible D match to TRBD2 (5 bases). The CDR3 covers 17 residues. Trimming cost V 0 bases and J 0 bases, with 12 bases left between them. Germline loops: CDR1 SGDLS, CDR2 YYNGEE. This CDR3 is CASSVAPSGSNTGELFF. In DNA, the CDR3 is TGTGCCAGCAGCGTAGCTCCGTCGGGGTCGAACACCGGGGAGCTGTTTTTT.

This clone has a single count. The CDR3 DNA follows: TGCGCCAGCAGCTTGGAGGCAGGGCGGAATCAGCCCCAGCATTTT. It codes for CASSLEAGRNQPQHF. This chain connects TRBV5-1 to TRBJ1-5; TRBD1 is a possible D gene (5 bases). The CDR3 totals 15 residues. Germline assignment: CDR1 SGHRS and CDR2 YFSETQ. V was clipped by 0 bases and J by 4 bases, with 11 bases between them.

The chain is built from TRBV30 and TRBJ2-1; tentative D call: TRBD2 (5 bases). The V and J ends lost 3 bases and 0 bases respectively, with 15 bases between them. Germline CDR1 and CDR2: GTSNPN and SVGIG (reference sequence). The CDR3 length is 16 residues. This CDR3 is CAWRGASASSYNEQFF. The CDR3 region has the DNA TGTGCCTGGAGGGGAGCCTCGGCTAGCTCCTACAATGAGCAGTTCTTC.

The chain is built from TRBV27 and TRBJ2-1, with 9 positions matching TRBD1. V lost 5 bases, J lost 0 bases, and 8 bases stayed unmatched. CDR1 and CDR2 from the germline V gene are MNHEY and SMNVEV (reference sequence). The CDR3 consists of 17 residues. CDR3 in amino acids: CASSNLGQGRSYNEQFF. The CDR3 DNA sequence: TGTGCCAGCAGTAATCTCGGACAGGGGCGCTCCTACAATGAGCAGTTCTTC.

This clone was detected only a few times. V and J are TRBV7-3 and TRBJ2-2; no definite D call. Trimming took 0 bases from V and 3 from J, leaving 5 bases between them. The CDR3 covers 14 residues. Germline V gene data show CDR1 as SGHTA and CDR2 as FQGTGA. For the CDR3, the DNA is TGTGCCAGCAGCTTAACGAGCGACACCGGGGAGCTGTTTTTT. Translated: CASSLTSDTGELFF. The variable domain in full, with the rest retrieved from reference TRBV7-3 and TRBJ2-2, is GAGVSQTPSNKVTEKGKYVELRCDPISGHTALYWYRQSLGQGPEFLIYFQGTGAADDSGLPNDRFFAVRPEGSVSTLKIQRTERGDSAVYLCASSLTSDTGELFFGEGSRLTVL.

The genes are TRBV7-2 and TRBJ2-3; no reliable D call. The ends were cut back, 4 bases at V and 1 base at J, with 6 bases in the middle. Germline CDR1 SGHTA, CDR2 FQGNSA. The CDR3 sequence is 13 residues long. The CDR3 nucleotides are TGTGCCAGCAGCTCCCAGCGCACAGATACGCAGTATTTT. Encoded protein: CASSSQRTDTQYF.

This clone has only a few counts. This chain uses TRBV7-9 with TRBJ1-2, with D possibly matching TRBD1 (5 bases). The CDR3 is 16 residues long. Germline values: CDR1 SEHNR, CDR2 FQNEAQ (reference sequence). V lost 7 bases and J 2 bases, leaving 20 bases between the germline ends. This chain's CDR3 is CASTSMVVEGNYGYTF. CDR3 sequence (DNA): TGTGCCAGCACCTCGATGGTTGTGGAGGGGAACTATGGCTACACCTTC.

The rearrangement uses TRBV2 and TRBJ2-1; D is unclear. CDR1 and CDR2 from the germline V gene are SNHLY and FYNNEI. The ends were cut back, 4 bases at V and 2 bases at J, with 9 bases in the middle. This CDR3 has 14 amino acids. CDR3 sequence: CASSGSRAYNEQFF. The CDR3 nucleotides read TGTGCCAGCAGTGGATCTAGAGCCTACAATGAGCAGTTCTTC.

The chain links TRBV30 to TRBJ2-7, with D perhaps matching TRBD1 (6 bases). Germline CDR1 GTSNPN, CDR2 SVGIG (reference sequence). The CDR3 runs to 13 residues. Trimming removed 3 bases from V and 2 bases from J, with 11 bases in between. The CDR3 reads CAWSRQVTYEQYF. The CDR3 region has the DNA TGTGCCTGGAGCCGACAGGTCACCTACGAGCAGTACTTC.

The V and J genes are TRBV28 and TRBJ2-7; D remains ambiguous. This CDR3 spans 12 amino acids. Germline V gene data show CDR1 as MDHEN and CDR2 as SYDVKM. V lost 1 base and J 5 bases, leaving 6 bases between the germline ends. The CDR3 nucleotides are TGTGCCAGCAGTTTATTAGGGAACGAGCAGTACTTC. Protein sequence: CASSLLGNEQYF.

The chain joins TRBV7-2 to TRBJ2-7, with D possibly TRBD2 on 6 matching bases. Looked up from germline, CDR1 is SGHTA and CDR2 is FQGNSA. V dropped 5 bases and J dropped 0 bases, with 23 bases sitting between them. There are 18 residues in the CDR3. DNA for the CDR3: TGTGCCAGCAGCGCCCAGACCGTGCTAGCGAGATCCTCCTACGAGCAGTACTTC. This sequence encodes CASSAQTVLARSSYEQYF.

This clone was seen more than once but under ten times. V usage is TRBV25-1 and J usage is TRBJ2-3; tentatively, D is TRBD2 (5 bases). The V end lost 4 bases, the J end lost 0 bases, and 11 bases lay between the germline ends. Germline CDR1 is MGHDK and CDR2 is SYGVNS. This CDR3 is 15 amino acids long. CDR3 DNA sequence: TGTGCCAGCAGTGCCGGCGGGCGCAGCACAGATACGCAGTATTTT. Amino acid sequence: CASSAGGRSTDTQYF.

The chain links TRBV2 to TRBJ2-7, with D perhaps matching TRBD1 or TRBD2 (5 bases each). This CDR3 region has 14 residues. Trimming pared 9 bases from V and 3 bases from J, leaving 18 bases between. The germline CDR1 and CDR2 sequences are SNHLY and FYNNEI. The CDR3 loop is CASGTGTLDYEQYF. The CDR3 DNA is TGTGCCAGTGGGACCGGGACCCTCGACTACGAGCAGTACTTC.

The V and J genes are TRBV23-1 and TRBJ1-5; D is unresolved. TRBV23-1 is an ORF, with its function uncertain. CDR3 size: 14 residues. Trimming took off 0 bases at V and 7 bases at J, with 10 bases between the two ends. CDR3: CASSQSRQRQPQHF. CDR3 DNA: TGCGCCAGCAGTCAATCGCGGCAGCGACAGCCCCAGCATTTT.

The rearrangement links TRBV9 to TRBJ2-1; TRBD2 agrees at 7 bases. V was pared by 2 bases and J by 1 base, with 6 bases of the junction left unmatched. Per the germline V gene, CDR1 is SGDLS and CDR2 is YYNGEE. This CDR3 is 16 amino acids long. For the CDR3, the DNA is TGTGCCAGCAGCGTCACTAGCGACTTGTCCTACAATGAGCAGTTCTTC. Translated, it gives CASSVTSDLSYNEQFF.

This rearrangement joins TRBV5-1 to TRBJ2-5; 8 bases fit TRBD2. The CDR3 has 15 amino acids. Trimming removed 4 bases from V and 3 bases from J; junction bases left unmatched: 8. CDR1 and CDR2 (germline): SGHRS, YFSETQ. CDR3 in amino acids: CASSRSGRREETQYF. The CDR3 DNA is TGCGCCAGCAGCAGAAGCGGGAGAAGAGAAGAGACCCAGTACTTC.

The table lists this clone with a few counts. The chain is built from TRBV9 and TRBJ2-5; TRBD2 aligns across 10 bases. With V trimmed by 3 bases and J by 5 bases, 7 bases remained unmatched. CDR3 length: 15 residues. Germline loops: CDR1 SGDLS, CDR2 YYNGEE. The CDR3 DNA sequence: TGTGCCAGCAGCGCCGAGGGACTAGCGATGGAGACCCAGTACTTC. Translating gives CASSAEGLAMETQYF.

V gene TRBV7-2 combines with J gene TRBJ2-4; D unclear. Trimming left V 0 bases short and J 7 bases short, with 10 bases between. Germline V gene sequence: CDR1 SGHTA, CDR2 FQGNSA. This CDR3 spans 14 amino acids. CDR3 residues: CASSLATARNIQYF. In DNA form, the CDR3 reads TGTGCCAGCAGCTTAGCTACAGCTCGTAACATTCAGTACTTC.

This clone was picked up a small number of times. The chain has TRBV4-2 and TRBJ2-2; 9 bases are shared with TRBD2. Germline CDR1 and CDR2: LGHNA and YNFKEQ. The CDR3 is 17 amino acids. V was clipped by 0 bases and J by 7 bases; unmatched bases: 9. The DNA of the CDR3 is TGTGCCAGCAGCCAAGATCGGGGACTAGCTTCAGTCGGGGAGCTGTTTTTT. Amino acids: CASSQDRGLASVGELFF.